A single sample gave rise to the 10 T cell receptor beta chains below, sequenced in a study of T cell responses to AZD1222 COVID-19 vaccine. Sequenced by immunoSEQ multiplex PCR; TCRdb stores in-frame clones only, minus some. Among about 100,000 clones, over 75% were seen once, and the ten largest hold approximately 10%. The sample was peripheral blood, taken 28 days after the second AZD1222 dose. The receptors were sampled from an adult who received the AZD1222 COVID-19 vaccine.

The chain has TRBV3-1 (or the pseudogene TRBV3-2) and TRBJ1-5; 9 bases map to TRBD1. The germline gives CDR1 LGHDT, CDR2 YNNKEL (reference sequence). The CDR3 has 14 amino acids. J was trimmed by 6 bases and V by 4 bases; bases with no gene match: 4. CDR3 DNA: TGTGCCAGCAGCCCACAGGGGGCGGTTCAGCCCCAGCATTTT. It is translated as CASSPQGAVQPQHF.

The chain carries TRBV28 and TRBJ2-5; perhaps TRBD1 as D (6 bases). The CDR3 sequence is 14 residues long. The V end lost 4 bases, the J end lost 3 bases, and 12 bases lay between the germline ends. Per the germline V gene, CDR1 is MDHEN and CDR2 is SYDVKM. The CDR3 spells CASSSPGTKETQYF. As DNA, the CDR3 is TGTGCCAGCAGTTCACCCGGGACAAAAGAGACCCAGTACTTC.

V usage is TRBV9 and J usage is TRBJ2-2; D remains ambiguous. V gave up 0 bases and J gave up 6 bases, with 9 bases separating them. CDR3 size: 14 residues. Germline V gene data show CDR1 as SGDLS and CDR2 as YYNGEE. In DNA form, the CDR3 reads TGTGCCAGCAGCGTAGGGAGAGGAGCCGGGGAGCTGTTTTTT. This codes for CASSVGRGAGELFF.

J is TRBJ2-7 and V is TRBV15, with D possibly matching TRBD1 (5 bases). This CDR3 contains 15 residues. CDR1 and CDR2 (germline): LNHNV, YYDKDF (reference sequence). V was shortened by 4 bases and J by 4 bases, with 17 bases between the two germline ends. The CDR3 DNA is TGTGCCACCAGCACCATAACGTCCGCAGGGTACGAGCAGTACTTC. As protein: CATSTITSAGYEQYF.

The rearrangement uses TRBV5-1 and TRBJ2-7; D is unclear. Germline V CDR1 and CDR2: SGHRS, YFSETQ. V was cut by 0 bases and J by 3 bases, with 22 bases left in between. The CDR3 sequence is 18 residues long. DNA for the CDR3: TGCGCCAGCAGCTTGGAAAAAAGGAGCTCCGGCAGAAACTACGAGCAGTACTTC. Amino acids: CASSLEKRSSGRNYEQYF.

The chain combines TRBV4-2 with TRBJ2-1, with TRBD2 matching 8 bases. The CDR3 spans 17 residues. V lost 0 bases to trimming and J lost 4 bases; unmatched junction nucleotides: 8. Germline V gene data show CDR1 as LGHNA and CDR2 as YNFKEQ. CDR3 sequence reads: CASSQDRYRGGYNEQFF. The CDR3 bases are TGTGCCAGCAGCCAAGATCGTTACCGGGGGGGGTACAATGAGCAGTTCTTC.

With respect to this clone: Relative to the germline gene, one junction end is altered; a read error may explain this. The same CDR3 arises from other DNA sequences in this sample as well. This chain connects TRBV11-2 to TRBJ1-6; D unclear. CDR1 is SGHAT, CDR2 FQNNGV, per germline. The CDR3 contains 15 residues. The chain's CDR3 is CASRLGISYNSPLHF. Written as DNA, the CDR3 is TGCGCCAGCAGACTGGGCATCTCCTATAATTCACCCCTCCACTTT. Complete variable domain (other parts from reference TRBV11-2 and TRBJ1-6): EAGVAQSPRYKIIEKRQSVAFWCNPISGHATLYWYQQILGQGPKLLIQFQNNGVVDDSQLPKDRFSAERLKGVDSTLKIQPAKLEDSAVYLCASRLGISYNSPLHFGNGTRLTVT.

The chain combines TRBV7-2 with TRBJ2-3; perhaps TRBD2 as D (6 bases). V was shortened by 0 bases and J by 2 bases, with 12 bases between the two germline ends. Germline CDR1 SGHTA, CDR2 FQGNSA. The CDR3 is 16 residues long. CDR3 amino acids: CASSLAASVTTDTQYF. CDR3 coding DNA: TGTGCCAGCAGCTTAGCGGCTAGCGTGACCACAGATACGCAGTATTTT.

This chain uses TRBV27 with TRBJ2-7; D is possibly TRBD2 (5 bases). The germline V gene encodes CDR1 MNHEY and CDR2 SMNVEV (reference sequence). The CDR3 sequence is 13 residues long. Trimming shortened V by 6 bases and J by 6 bases, and 15 bases separated the two germline ends. The CDR3: CASRPRVFGEQYF. The CDR3 bases are TGTGCCAGCAGGCCGAGGGTCTTCGGCGAGCAGTACTTC.

The chain carries TRBV15 and TRBJ1-5, with a weak D call TRBD1 (5 bases). The CDR3 length is 15 residues. V gave up 0 bases and J gave up 5 bases, with 11 bases separating them. The germline gives CDR1 LNHNV, CDR2 YYDKDF (reference sequence). CDR3: CATSRDRGEHQPQHF. The CDR3 DNA sequence: TGTGCCACCAGCAGAGATAGGGGAGAGCATCAGCCCCAGCATTTT.